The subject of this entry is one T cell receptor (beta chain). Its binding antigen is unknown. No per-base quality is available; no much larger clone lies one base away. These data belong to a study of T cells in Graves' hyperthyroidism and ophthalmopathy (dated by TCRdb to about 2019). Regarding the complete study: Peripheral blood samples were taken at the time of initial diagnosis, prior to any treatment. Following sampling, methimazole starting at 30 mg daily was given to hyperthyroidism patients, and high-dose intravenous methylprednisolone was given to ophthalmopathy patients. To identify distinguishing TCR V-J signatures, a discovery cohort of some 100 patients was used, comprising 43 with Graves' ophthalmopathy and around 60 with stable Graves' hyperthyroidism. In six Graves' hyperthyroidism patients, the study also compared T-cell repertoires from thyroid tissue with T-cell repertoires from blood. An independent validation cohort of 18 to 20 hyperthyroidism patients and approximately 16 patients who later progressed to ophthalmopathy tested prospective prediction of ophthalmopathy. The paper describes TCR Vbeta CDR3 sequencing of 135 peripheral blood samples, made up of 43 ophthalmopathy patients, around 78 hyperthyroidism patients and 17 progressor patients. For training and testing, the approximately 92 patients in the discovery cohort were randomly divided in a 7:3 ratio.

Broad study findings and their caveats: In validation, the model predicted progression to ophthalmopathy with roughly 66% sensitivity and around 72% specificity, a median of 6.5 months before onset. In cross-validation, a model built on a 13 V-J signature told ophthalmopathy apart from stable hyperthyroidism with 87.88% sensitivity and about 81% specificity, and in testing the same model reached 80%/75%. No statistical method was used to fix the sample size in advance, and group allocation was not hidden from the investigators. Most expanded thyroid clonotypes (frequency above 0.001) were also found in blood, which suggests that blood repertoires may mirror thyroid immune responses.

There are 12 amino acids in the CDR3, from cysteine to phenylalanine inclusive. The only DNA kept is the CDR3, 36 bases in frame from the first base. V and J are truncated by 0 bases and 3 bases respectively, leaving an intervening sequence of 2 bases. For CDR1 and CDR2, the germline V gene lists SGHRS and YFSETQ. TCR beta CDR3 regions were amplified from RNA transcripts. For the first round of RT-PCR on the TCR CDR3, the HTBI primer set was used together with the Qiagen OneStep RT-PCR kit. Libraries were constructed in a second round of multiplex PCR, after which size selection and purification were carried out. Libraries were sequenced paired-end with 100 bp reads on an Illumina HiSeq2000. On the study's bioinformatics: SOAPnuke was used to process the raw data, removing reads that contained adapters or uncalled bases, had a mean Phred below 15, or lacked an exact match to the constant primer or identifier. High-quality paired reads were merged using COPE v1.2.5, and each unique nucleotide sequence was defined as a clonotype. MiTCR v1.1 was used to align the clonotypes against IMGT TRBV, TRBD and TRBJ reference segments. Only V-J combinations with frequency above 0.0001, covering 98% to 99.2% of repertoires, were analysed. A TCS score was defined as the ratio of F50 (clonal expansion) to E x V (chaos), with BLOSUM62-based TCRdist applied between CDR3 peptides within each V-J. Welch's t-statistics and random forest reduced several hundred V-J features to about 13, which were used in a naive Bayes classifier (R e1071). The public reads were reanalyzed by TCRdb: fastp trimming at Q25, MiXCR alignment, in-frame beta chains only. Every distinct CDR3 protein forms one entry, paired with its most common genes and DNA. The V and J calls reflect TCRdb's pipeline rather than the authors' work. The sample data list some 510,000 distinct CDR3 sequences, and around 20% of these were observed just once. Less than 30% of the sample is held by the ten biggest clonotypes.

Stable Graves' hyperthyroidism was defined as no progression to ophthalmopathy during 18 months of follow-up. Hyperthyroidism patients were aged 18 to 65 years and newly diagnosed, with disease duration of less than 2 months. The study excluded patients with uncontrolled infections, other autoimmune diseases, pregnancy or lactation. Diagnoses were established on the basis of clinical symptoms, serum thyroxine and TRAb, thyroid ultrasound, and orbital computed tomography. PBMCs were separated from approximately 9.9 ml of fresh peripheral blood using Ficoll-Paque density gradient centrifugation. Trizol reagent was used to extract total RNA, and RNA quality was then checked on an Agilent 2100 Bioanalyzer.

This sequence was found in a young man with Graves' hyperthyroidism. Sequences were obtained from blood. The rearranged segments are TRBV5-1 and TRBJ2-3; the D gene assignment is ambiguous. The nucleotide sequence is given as TGCGCCAGCAGCTTGGAGACAGATACGCAGTATTTT. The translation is CASSLETDTQYF.